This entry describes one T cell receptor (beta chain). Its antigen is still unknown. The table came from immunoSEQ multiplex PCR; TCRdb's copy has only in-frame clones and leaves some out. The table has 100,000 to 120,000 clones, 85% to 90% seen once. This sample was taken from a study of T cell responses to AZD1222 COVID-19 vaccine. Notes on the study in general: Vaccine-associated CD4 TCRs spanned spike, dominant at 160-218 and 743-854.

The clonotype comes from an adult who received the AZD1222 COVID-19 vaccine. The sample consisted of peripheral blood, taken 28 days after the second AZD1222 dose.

The CDR3 DNA reads TGTGCCAGCAGCTTCGACACCGCTGGGGCCAACGTCCTGACTTTC. Translation gives CASSFDTAGANVLTF. The gene calls are TRBV11-3 and TRBJ2-6; D call uncertain. The CDR3 loop spans 15 amino acids. Trimming cost V 3 bases and J 2 bases, with 8 bases left between them. Per the germline V gene, CDR1 is SGHNT and CDR2 is YENEEA.